This TCR beta chain derives from a study of cytomegalovirus exposure and HLA in healthy donors. Notes on the study in general: Investigators reported 164 TCR beta chains as tied to cytomegalovirus.

Everyone who donated was a healthy bone marrow donor. The PCR had 60 Vbeta and 13 Jbeta primers. Profiling relied on immunoSEQ multiplex PCR, and the TCRdb table lists in-frame clones only, not all of them. The sample yields about 120,000 clones, 70% to 85% seen once. CDR3 length: 14 residues. Germline lookup yields CDR1 GTSNPN and CDR2 SVGIG (reference sequence). Remarks on this clone: The antigen remains undetermined. Compared with germline, one end of the junction differs, possibly owing to a read error.

The V call is TRBV30, the J call TRBJ2-2; 8 nucleotides line up with TRBD1. This sequence originates from a middle-aged man in good health and CMV-seropositive. Sequencing was performed on PBMCs. As DNA, the CDR3 is TGTGCCTGGACCGAGGGGACAGGAACCGGGGAACTGTTTTTT. It translates to CAWTEGTGTGELFF.